The 5 T cell receptor beta chains below were found in one sample sequenced in a study of T cell responses to AZD1222 COVID-19 vaccine. TCRdb's copy holds only in-frame clones and misses some; the assay was immunoSEQ multiplex PCR. The sample holds 77,000 or so clones; 92% are singletons and the top ten take roughly 6.8%. The material sequenced was peripheral blood, taken on day 0 of MenACWY control vaccination. Every receptor here comes from an adult in good health.

The genes are TRBV24-1 and TRBJ2-5; D gene ambiguous. The CDR3 sequence is 13 residues long. CDR1 is KGHDR and CDR2 is SFDVKD in the germline V gene. V lost 7 bases, J lost 7 bases, and 15 bases lay in between. The CDR3 reads CATRATSLGTQYF. CDR3 sequence (DNA): TGTGCCACCAGAGCGACGAGCCTTGGGACCCAGTACTTC.

The chain has TRBV3-1 (or the pseudogene TRBV3-2) and TRBJ1-5, with a possible D match to TRBD1 (6 bases). Per germline, CDR1 LGHDT and CDR2 YNNKEL (reference sequence). The V and J ends lost 1 base and 6 bases respectively, with 10 bases between them. The CDR3 spans 14 residues. The CDR3: CASSQVRGGQPQHF. The CDR3 DNA follows: TGTGCCAGCAGCCAAGTCAGGGGTGGTCAGCCCCAGCATTTT.

In this sample, this clone turned up a few times. The CDR3 DNA is TGTGCCAGCAGCGAGACAGGGTACAGCTCCTACGAGCAGTACTTC. Translated: CASSETGYSSYEQYF. The chain employs TRBV28 and TRBJ2-7, with 7 nucleotides matching TRBD1. V trimming: 6 bases; J trimming: 0 bases; junction bases outside the gene matches: 8. Germline loops: CDR1 MDHEN, CDR2 SYDVKM. The CDR3 totals 15 residues.

The genes are TRBV6-5 and TRBJ2-5; D is unclear. The CDR3 is 13 amino acids. The V end was cut by 7 bases, the J end by 1 base, with 10 bases between. Germline V gene lookup returns CDR1 MNHEY and CDR2 SVGAGI. The CDR3 loop is CASTTGSQETQYF. The CDR3 DNA follows: TGTGCCAGCACCACCGGATCCCAAGAGACCCAGTACTTC.

This sequence joins TRBV3-1 (or the pseudogene TRBV3-2) and TRBJ2-7, with 9 nucleotides matching TRBD1. Germline values: CDR1 LGHDT, CDR2 YNNKEL (reference sequence). J gave up 6 bases and V 5 bases, and 5 bases lay outside the gene matches. This CDR3 region has 13 residues. CDR3 in DNA: TGTGCCAGCAGCTGGGGACAGGGAGGCGAGCAGTACTTC. It codes for CASSWGQGGEQYF.